These T cell receptor beta chains were read from a single sample in a study of T cell repertoires in cytomegalovirus infection. TCRdb re-called the reads with MiXCR, one entry per CDR3 protein. The sample includes some 450,000 distinct CDR3 sequences, about a third seen only once; the top ten take roughly 15%. Sequencing used PBMCs. These receptors were obtained from a human donor in good health (CMV status not recorded). Some clones in this sample may be carry-over from other donors' samples. The CDR3 runs from the conserved cysteine through the conserved F or W.

j_call v_call cdr3_aa
TRBJ1-1 TRBV6-5 CASSYSNTGWAFF
TRBJ2-3 TRBV10-3 CATHPTARGTDTQYF
TRBJ2-1 TRBV7-7 CASSPYPGQQNEQFF
TRBJ1-5 TRBV19 CASSTDGFQREPQHF
TRBJ2-6 TRBV28 CASSFPTGHYGSGANVLTF
TRBJ2-3 TRBV2 CASNPRPDTQYF
TRBJ1-4 TRBV7-2 CASSLQGTDEKLFF
TRBJ1-6 TRBV4-3 CDSIQEYVGVSPLHF
TRBJ2-7 TRBV18 CASSPGRAYEQYF
TRBJ1-2 TRBV20-1 CSASLPAGGYTF
TRBJ2-1 TRBV14 CASSQGPQPYYNEQFF
TRBJ2-3 TRBV9 CASSPEGTDKQYF
TRBJ2-1 TRBV7-2 CASSRGSQEVYNEQFF
TRBJ1-5 TRBV7-8 CASSDPTGGLPGSNQPQHF
TRBJ1-3 TRBV7-2 CASRLGDRPLETLYF
TRBJ1-1 TRBV6-5 CASRTPGANTEAFF
TRBJ2-3 TRBV10-3 CAISESGGGASTDTQYF
TRBJ2-3 TRBV4-1 CASSQDPASGGTSTDTQYF
TRBJ1-6 TRBV10-2 CASRETGSSYNSPLHF
TRBJ1-5 TRBV7-2 CASGQGGVRGNQPQHF
TRBJ1-5 TRBV28 CASSLSLTGNRPQHF
TRBJ1-6 TRBV28 CASRRTTSNSPLHF
TRBJ1-1 TRBV7-9 CASSLDLPEAFF
TRBJ2-1 TRBV2 CASNPKGSSYNEQFF
TRBJ2-3 TRBV5-4 CASSFPASDTQYF
TRBJ2-3 TRBV4-1 CASSQNPSPDTQYF
TRBJ1-1 TRBV6-6 CASSYTDRNTEAFF
TRBJ2-7 TRBV12-3/TRBV12-4 CASSPGGQLAKAYEQYF
TRBJ2-3 TRBV5-5 CASSTRQSGTDTQYF
TRBJ1-3 TRBV7-8 CASSVDPRAGNTIYF
TRBJ2-3 TRBV12-3/TRBV12-4 CASSKVQYTDTQYF
TRBJ2-5 TRBV29-1 CSVLGPQETQYF
TRBJ1-1 TRBV6-5 CASSPQGYGPEAFF
TRBJ2-3 TRBV30 CAWSVGGDPRGDTQYF
TRBJ2-7 TRBV19 CASSINLSYEQYF
TRBJ1-1 TRBV13 CASTLEVGNTEAFF
TRBJ2-5 TRBV6-1 CASSGLAGGTQTQYF
TRBJ2-1 TRBV7-6 CASSSGTSGGASSYNEQFF
TRBJ1-6 TRBV4-2 CASSQVTGDRSSPLHF
TRBJ1-6 TRBV19 CASSKGPVNSPLHF
TRBJ1-3 TRBV5-1 CASSLTYWGGPRTNTIYF
TRBJ1-2 TRBV7-2 CASSDGHYGYTF
TRBJ2-7 TRBV12-3/TRBV12-4 CASTWGGRSYEQYF
TRBJ1-2 TRBV10-2 CASSGDPGLAYGYTF
TRBJ2-3 TRBV20-1 CSARDRVRAPDTQYF
TRBJ1-2 TRBV7-9 CASSSRDAGPIHGYTF
TRBJ2-3 TRBV7-2 CASSTPLDANTQYF
TRBJ1-2 TRBV4-1 CASSQITDYGYTF
TRBJ2-7 TRBV28 CANPGELAGGNYEQYF
TRBJ2-7 TRBV19 CASSETLSYEQYF